Listed below are T cell receptor beta chains from one sample, sequenced in a study of blood T cell repertoires in COVID-19. Sequencing was performed with immunoSEQ multiplex PCR; in TCRdb, only in-frame clones are kept and a portion is missing. The sample contains 250,000 to 350,000 clones, roughly 88% of which appear only once. Sequenced sample: peripheral blood. The receptors shown here come from a man aged 18 to 29 with active or convalescent COVID-19. The CDR3 runs from the conserved cysteine through the conserved F or W. D genes are given only for firm matches. Clone size is not always given. Where it is, it says once, few, many or a class for expanded clones.

V gene	D gene	clone size	J gene	CDR3 DNA	CDR3 protein
TRBV24-1	NA	once	TRBJ1-1	TGTGCCACCAGTGACTCAGGGGTCCCTAAAGGGGCTTTCTTT	CATSDSGVPKGAFF
TRBV19	NA	NA	TRBJ2-1	TGTGCCAGTAGTAAGGAGGAGAGGCTAAGGAATGAGCAGTTCTTC	CASSKEERLRNEQFF
TRBV15	TRBD1	NA	TRBJ1-1	TGTGCCACCAGCAGAGGCCCTAGGGGGCTGCACACTGAAGCTTTCTTT	CATSRGPRGLHTEAFF
TRBV18	TRBD1	NA	TRBJ2-1	TGTGCCAGCTCGCCCCCGAGGGCAGGGGGCTACCAATTTAGCTCCTACAATGAGCAGTTCTTC	CASSPPRAGGYQFSSYNEQFF
TRBV14	NA	once	TRBJ2-1	TGTGCCAGCAGCCAACAACGGGGGAGCTCCTACAATGAGCAGTTCTTC	CASSQQRGSSYNEQFF
TRBV11-2	NA	NA	TRBJ1-4	TGTGCCAGCAGTTCTGCAGCAGGAAAACTGTTTTTT	CASSSAAGKLFF
TRBV4-1	NA	NA	TRBJ1-1	TGCGCCAGCAGCCAAGACGGGCAGGGAAGGTCTGAAGCTTTCTTT	CASSQDGQGRSEAFF
TRBV7-9	TRBD1	NA	TRBJ1-2	TGTGCCAGCAGCCTGGGACAGCCACCCCTATATGGCTACACCTTC	CASSLGQPPLYGYTF
TRBV9	TRBD1	NA	TRBJ1-1	TGTGCCAGCAGCGGACCTCGGACAGGTAACACTGAAGCTTTCTTT	CASSGPRTGNTEAFF
TRBV5-6	TRBD1	NA	TRBJ1-6	TGTGCCAGCAGCTTATCTACAGGGGGGTCACCCCTCCACTTT	CASSLSTGGSPLHF
TRBV25-1	NA	NA	TRBJ2-7	TGTGCCAGCAGTGAAGGGAGGACTATCTACGAGCAGTACTTC	CASSEGRTIYEQYF
TRBV6-5	TRBD1	NA	TRBJ2-7	TGTGCCAGCGGACAGGGGTCCTACGAGCAGTACTTC	CASGQGSYEQYF